Shown below are 30 T cell receptor beta chains from a single sample sequenced in a study of shared clonotypes between healthy human individuals. The assay was immunoSEQ multiplex PCR, and TCRdb's table has in-frame clones only and misses some. This sample has a few million clones; 85% to 95% occur once, and the top ten carry around 0.14%. The sequencing input was naive CD4+ T cells sorted from blood. Indicated subset: CD45RA+ positively selected. These receptors were taken from a man aged 18 to 30 in good health.

On this clone itself: This CDR3 is also generated by other DNA sequences in the sample. The chain's CDR3 is CASSLGLAGGVDTQYF. CDR3 nucleotides: TGCGCCAGCAGCTTGGGACTAGCGGGAGGGGTAGATACGCAGTATTTT. The V and J genes are TRBV5-1 and TRBJ2-3; the match to TRBD2 covers 14 bases. Looked up from germline, CDR1 is SGHRS and CDR2 is YFSETQ. With 0 bases clipped from V and 5 bases from J, the junction kept 2 bases outside the gene matches. This CDR3 region has 16 residues.

The chain carries TRBV5-1 and TRBJ2-4; 7 bases are shared with TRBD1. Germline-derived CDR1 and CDR2 are SGHRS and YFSETQ. The ends lost 0 bases at V and 9 bases at J; junction bases unmatched: 3. The CDR3 totals 13 residues. The DNA of the CDR3 is TGCGCCAGCAGCTTGGAGGGGGCCGGCATTCAGTACTTC. It translates to CASSLEGAGIQYF. The variable domain in full, with the rest retrieved from reference TRBV5-1 and TRBJ2-4, is KAGVTQTPRYLIKTRGQQVTLSCSPISGHRSVSWYQQTPGQGLQFLFEYFSETQRNKGNFPGRFSGRQFSNSRSEMNVSTLELGDSALYLCASSLEGAGIQYFGAGTRLSVL.

The chain couples TRBV6-1 to TRBJ1-5, with TRBD1 identical over 9 bases. The trim removed 1 base at V and 4 bases at J, leaving 2 bases unmatched. Germline V gives CDR1 MNHNS, CDR2 SASEGT. The CDR3 extends over 15 amino acids. The CDR3 sequence is CASSEGDRVNQPQHF. In DNA, the CDR3 is TGTGCCAGCAGTGAAGGGGACAGGGTTAATCAGCCCCAGCATTTT.

The chain has TRBV19 and TRBJ1-6, with 10 bases fitting TRBD1. V shed 4 bases, J shed 7 bases, and the junction held 7 bases outside the gene matches. Per germline, CDR1 LNHDA and CDR2 SQIVND (reference sequence). This CDR3 has 16 amino acids. For the CDR3, the DNA is TGTGCCAGTAGTACCCAAACGGGACAGGGGAATTCACCCCTCCACTTT. Translating gives CASSTQTGQGNSPLHF.

V is TRBV5-1 and J is TRBJ1-5, with 9 bases matching TRBD1. The V gene end was trimmed by 4 bases and the J gene end by 1 base; junction bases not matched to a gene: 9. Germline V gene sequence: CDR1 SGHRS, CDR2 YFSETQ. This CDR3 spans 17 amino acids. CDR3 amino acids: CASSPTGQGGSNQPQHF. In DNA form, the CDR3 reads TGCGCCAGCAGCCCCACGGGACAGGGAGGGAGCAATCAGCCCCAGCATTTT.

The chain is built from TRBV5-1 and TRBJ1-4; weak D call: TRBD1 (5 bases). Trimming removed 4 bases from V and 3 bases from J, with 10 bases in between. Germline V gives CDR1 SGHRS, CDR2 YFSETQ. There are 14 residues in the CDR3. The CDR3 sequence is CASSGGVPNEKLFF. The CDR3 DNA sequence: TGCGCCAGCAGCGGGGGAGTTCCTAATGAAAAACTGTTTTTT.

This clone was recorded a few times. The rearrangement links TRBV30 to TRBJ1-5; D uncertain. Trimming took 3 bases from V and 1 from J, leaving 7 bases between them. The CDR3 is 13 amino acids. The V gene's germline CDR1 is GTSNPN and CDR2 SVGIG (reference sequence). CDR3 nucleotides: TGTGCCTGGAGGGTTACAAGCAATCAGCCCCAGCATTTT. Encoded protein: CAWRVTSNQPQHF.

The chain uses TRBV4-3 and TRBJ2-1, with 11 bases fitting TRBD2. CDR1 LGHNA and CDR2 YSLEER come from the germline V gene. The CDR3 loop spans 17 amino acids. V gave up 4 bases and J gave up 5 bases; unmatched junction bases: 10. CDR3 in DNA: TGCGCCAGCAGCCCTCACCTGGGACTAGCGGAAGACAATGAGCAGTTCTTC. Protein: CASSPHLGLAEDNEQFF.

The chain couples TRBV9 to TRBJ1-2; perhaps TRBD1 as D (6 bases). This CDR3 contains 16 residues. Germline CDR1 SGDLS, CDR2 YYNGEE. V was pared by 3 bases and J by 4 bases, with 19 bases between. CDR3 amino acids: CASSELSGGLSYGYTF. As DNA, the CDR3 is TGTGCCAGCAGCGAACTTTCGGGGGGGCTGAGCTATGGCTACACCTTC. The whole variable domain, remainder taken from reference TRBV9 and TRBJ1-2, is DSGVTQTPKHLITATGQRVTLRCSPRSGDLSVYWYQQSLDQGLQFLIQYYNGEERAKGNILERFSAQQFPDLHSELNLSSLELGDSALYFCASSELSGGLSYGYTFGSGTRLTVV.

The CDR3 region has the DNA TGTGCCAGCTCACCAGGGACTATGCAGTTCTTC. Its protein product is CASSPGTMQFF. V is TRBV18 and J is TRBJ2-1, with TRBD2 matching 7 bases. J gave up 12 bases and V 2 bases, and 1 base lay outside the gene matches. Germline V gene sequence: CDR1 KGHSH, CDR2 LQKENI. CDR3 length: 11 residues.

The CDR3 region has the DNA TGTGCCAGCAGTTACACAGGGAGCAATCAGCCCCAGCATTTT. Protein: CASSYTGSNQPQHF. The chain has TRBV27 and TRBJ1-5, with TRBD1 as a possible D gene (6 bases). Germline assignment: CDR1 MNHEY and CDR2 SMNVEV (reference sequence). The CDR3 has 14 residues. Trimming shortened V by 4 bases and J by 1 base, and 8 bases separated the two germline ends.

The rearrangement uses TRBV19 and TRBJ2-7; D is unresolved. The CDR3 is 14 residues long. V lost 4 bases to trimming and J lost 3 bases, with 13 bases between them. Germline V gene data show CDR1 as LNHDA and CDR2 as SQIVND (reference sequence). This CDR3 reads CASSRADLGYEQYF. The CDR3 DNA is TGTGCCAGTAGTAGGGCGGATCTAGGCTACGAGCAGTACTTC. Complete variable domain (other parts from reference TRBV19 and TRBJ2-7): DGGITQSPKYLFRKEGQNVTLSCEQNLNHDAMYWYRQDPGQGLRLIYYSQIVNDFQKGDIAEGYSVSREKKESFPLTVTSAQKNPTAFYLCASSRADLGYEQYFGPGTRLTVT.

Worth noting for this clone: This may be a read error, as it is one base from a much larger clone. The gene calls are TRBV5-1 and TRBJ1-2; 9 positions match TRBD1. Germline CDR1 reads SGHRS; CDR2 reads YFSETQ. V trimming: 0 bases; J trimming: 4 bases; junction bases outside the gene matches: 4. The CDR3 extends over 15 amino acids. CDR3 nucleotide sequence: TGCGCCAGCAGCTTGGGGACAGGGGATGGCTATGGCTACACCTTC. This codes for CASSLGTGDGYGYTF.

This clone has just a few counts. The V gene is TRBV25-1, the J gene TRBJ1-1; D gene unclear. V lost 4 bases to trimming and J lost 1 base, with 7 bases between them. This CDR3 is 13 amino acids long. CDR1 and CDR2 (germline): MGHDK, SYGVNS. CDR3 region: CASSATRNTEAFF. The CDR3 nucleotides are TGTGCCAGCAGTGCTACAAGGAACACTGAAGCTTTCTTT. Looking up the rest from reference TRBV25-1 and TRBJ1-1 gives the full variable domain: EADIYQTPRYLVIGTGKKITLECSQTMGHDKMYWYQQDPGMELHLIHYSYGVNSTEKGDLSSESTVSRIRTEHFPLTLESARPSHTSQYLCASSATRNTEAFFGQGTRLTVV.

This sequence joins TRBV5-5 and TRBJ2-1; possible D gene TRBD1, 5 bases. Germline loops: CDR1 SGHKS, CDR2 YYEKEE (reference sequence). V lost 2 bases, J lost 7 bases, and 10 bases lay in between. The CDR3 loop spans 13 amino acids. The CDR3 DNA follows: TGTGCCAGCAGCTTCGTCAGGGTGAATGAGCAGTTCTTC. It yields the protein CASSFVRVNEQFF.

The CDR3 region is CASSLAPHEQFF. The CDR3 nucleotides read TGCGCCAGCAGCTTGGCCCCGCATGAGCAGTTCTTC. The V gene is TRBV5-1, the J gene TRBJ2-1; unclear D gene. The CDR3 is 12 amino acids. V was clipped by 0 bases and J by 8 bases, with 6 bases between them. In germline, CDR1 is SGHRS, CDR2 YFSETQ. The whole variable domain, remainder taken from reference TRBV5-1 and TRBJ2-1, is KAGVTQTPRYLIKTRGQQVTLSCSPISGHRSVSWYQQTPGQGLQFLFEYFSETQRNKGNFPGRFSGRQFSNSRSEMNVSTLELGDSALYLCASSLAPHEQFFGPGTRLTVL.

The table lists this clone with a count of one. The rearrangement uses TRBV6-6 and TRBJ1-2; 8 bases fit TRBD1. Germline lookup yields CDR1 MNHNY and CDR2 SVGAGI (reference sequence). V lost 5 bases, J lost 7 bases, and 6 bases stayed unmatched. The length of the CDR3 is 13 residues. The chain's CDR3 is CASSGQGTLGYTF. The DNA for the CDR3 is TGTGCCAGCAGTGGACAGGGAACCCTTGGCTACACCTTC.

The chain recombines TRBV19 with TRBJ2-2, with D unclear. The CDR3 has 13 amino acids. V lost 6 bases to trimming and J lost 0 bases, with 5 bases between them. Germline-derived CDR1 and CDR2 are LNHDA and SQIVND (reference sequence). For the CDR3, the DNA is TGTGCCAGTAGCCCCACGAACACCGGGGAGCTGTTTTTT. Encoded protein: CASSPTNTGELFF.

V usage is TRBV6-4 and J usage is TRBJ2-1, with 10 bases identical to TRBD1. V lost 6 bases and J lost 7; bases outside the gene matches: 6. This CDR3 contains 14 residues. Germline V gene data show CDR1 as MRHNA and CDR2 as SNTAGT. The CDR3, as DNA: TGTGCCAGCAGCCGGGACAGGGGTGGAAATGAGCAGTTCTTC. Protein sequence: CASSRDRGGNEQFF.

The chain carries TRBV5-4 and TRBJ2-1, with a possible D match to TRBD2 (6 bases). This CDR3 is 15 amino acids long. The germline V and J ends were trimmed by 2 bases and 0 bases, with 9 bases remaining between them. Germline CDR1 reads SGHNT; CDR2 reads YYREEE (reference sequence). CDR3 amino acids: CASSFGGSSYNEQFF. In DNA, the CDR3 is TGTGCCAGCAGCTTTGGGGGGAGCTCCTACAATGAGCAGTTCTTC. Using reference TRBV5-4 and TRBJ2-1 for the parts outside the CDR3, the full variable domain is ETGVTQSPTHLIKTRGQQVTLRCSSQSGHNTVSWYQQALGQGPQFIFQYYREEENGRGNFPPRFSGLQFPNYSSELNVNALELDDSALYLCASSFGGSSYNEQFFGPGTRLTVL.

This clone appeared once. CDR3 residues: CASSLRQGVGETQYF. DNA of the CDR3: TGTGCCAGCAGTTTAAGACAGGGGGTAGGGGAGACCCAGTACTTC. The chain links TRBV27 to TRBJ2-5; 9 nucleotides align to TRBD1. This CDR3 region has 15 residues. Per the germline V gene, CDR1 is MNHEY and CDR2 is SMNVEV (reference sequence). Germline trimming cut 2 bases from V and 5 bases from J; bases unmatched to any gene: 6.

V and J are TRBV6-6 and TRBJ1-1, with D maybe TRBD1 (5 bases). V lost 2 bases to trimming and J lost 1 base, with 14 bases between them. The CDR3 is 16 amino acids. Germline CDR1 and CDR2: MNHNY and SVGAGI (reference sequence). CDR3 nucleotide sequence: TGTGCCAGCAGTTACCCCGACAGATTGCCGAACACTGAAGCTTTCTTT. As protein: CASSYPDRLPNTEAFF.

The chain combines TRBV28 with TRBJ1-1; 7 bases are a match to TRBD1. This CDR3 has 15 amino acids. Germline V gene data show CDR1 as MDHEN and CDR2 as SYDVKM. V dropped 4 bases and J dropped 5; count of bases not matched to a gene: 10. CDR3 loop: CASSSPTGLATEAFF. In DNA, the CDR3 is TGTGCCAGCAGTTCGCCGACAGGGTTAGCGACTGAAGCTTTCTTT.

The chain employs TRBV2 and TRBJ1-1, with D maybe TRBD1 (5 bases). Germline V gene sequence: CDR1 SNHLY, CDR2 FYNNEI. V lost 1 base and J lost 5, with 8 bases in between. This CDR3 is built from 13 residues. DNA for the CDR3: TGTGCCAGCAGTGAAGAGGGGTTAACTGAAGCTTTCTTT. As protein: CASSEEGLTEAFF.

The J gene is TRBJ1-2, the V gene TRBV9; 8 bases fit TRBD1. The CDR3 runs 15 residues. Germline CDR1 is SGDLS and CDR2 is YYNGEE. The V gene end was trimmed by 0 bases and the J gene end by 8 bases; junction bases not matched to a gene: 9. CDR3 nucleotide sequence: TGTGCCAGCAGCGTAGCGGACAGGGATTTGTGGGGCTACACCTTC. Its translation: CASSVADRDLWGYTF.

The rearrangement joins TRBV6-5 to TRBJ1-6; D is ambiguous. The V and J ends lost 0 bases and 9 bases respectively, with 12 bases between them. This CDR3 has 15 amino acids. Germline values: CDR1 MNHEY, CDR2 SVGAGI. The CDR3 protein is CASSYSMTTGSPLHF. The CDR3 DNA sequence: TGTGCCAGCAGTTACTCGATGACTACGGGTTCACCCCTCCACTTT.

In regard to this clone: Additional DNA sequences in this sample encode the identical CDR3. The chain recombines TRBV19 with TRBJ1-5; D gene uncertain. Germline CDR1 LNHDA, CDR2 SQIVND (reference sequence). The CDR3 has 14 residues. Deletions cut 4 bases from V and 2 bases from J, with 9 bases between. CDR3 sequence reads: CASSTTGRNQPQHF. For the CDR3, the DNA is TGTGCCAGTAGTACGACCGGCCGCAATCAGCCCCAGCATTTT.

V usage is TRBV6-6 and J usage is TRBJ1-2; D not certain. Trimming took 0 bases from V and 8 from J, leaving 4 bases between them. Germline V gene data show CDR1 as MNHNY and CDR2 as SVGAGI (reference sequence). This CDR3 has 11 residues. The CDR3 bases are TGTGCCAGCAGTTACTCGCAAGGCTACACCTTC. Protein product: CASSYSQGYTF.

The chain recombines TRBV4-1 with TRBJ1-2; the D gene is possibly TRBD1 (6 bases). This CDR3 region has 17 residues. Germline V lookup: CDR1 MGHRA, CDR2 YSYEKL. Trimming cost V 2 bases and J 4 bases, with 20 bases left between them. Here the CDR3 reads CASSQNTQTGSPYGYTF. The CDR3 nucleotides read TGCGCCAGCAGCCAAAATACCCAAACAGGGTCCCCCTATGGCTACACCTTC.

The chain combines TRBV5-1 with TRBJ2-5; 7 positions agree with TRBD2. V was clipped by 0 bases and J by 2 bases; unmatched bases: 7. Germline V gene sequence: CDR1 SGHRS, CDR2 YFSETQ. The CDR3 totals 16 residues. CDR3 region: CASSLAPGLKQETQYF. Here the CDR3 DNA reads TGCGCCAGCAGCTTGGCCCCGGGACTAAAGCAAGAGACCCAGTACTTC.